This T cell receptor beta chain was identified during a study of vaccination effects on CD4 cells after COVID-19. Study context: Within the ViraFEST assay, antigen-specific CD4+ T cells underwent expansion with viral peptide pools prior to sequencing. Supplemented with around 9.3 IU/ml IL-2 and about 10 ug/ml peptides, under 2.5 million PBMC per well were kept in culture. The study, taken as a whole, reports: Among infection- and vaccine-induced clones, marked clonal contraction occurred late after vaccination.

Repertoires were generated with immunoSEQ multiplex PCR, while TCRdb's copy carries only in-frame clones and drops some. The table records 65,000 to 90,000 clones, around 73% of them present only once. A roughly 10-day culture period preceded the isolation of CD4+ T cells. Of the BNT162b2 and mRNA-1273 vaccines, participants received two doses of one or the other. Having tested negative for nucleocapsid antibodies, the vaccine recipients showed no prior SARS-CoV-2 infection. Comment on this clone: Antigen specificity is unknown.

The receptor was isolated from a human donor who received a COVID-19 vaccine. The sample here was CD4+ T cells from PBMCs cultured without peptide, taken after COVID-19 vaccination.

In nucleotides, the CDR3 is TGTGCCAGCTCACTACACTCAAGGGAAGTAGAGCAGTTCTTC. Amino acids: CASSLHSREVEQFF. V is TRBV18 and J is TRBJ2-1; D call uncertain. Looked up from germline, CDR1 is KGHSH and CDR2 is LQKENI. CDR3 length: 14 amino acids. V was cut by 4 bases and J by 10 bases, with 17 bases left in between.